The 21 T cell receptor beta chains given below trace back to one sample, sequenced in a study of shared clonotypes between healthy human individuals. Method: immunoSEQ multiplex PCR; TCRdb's copy keeps in-frame clones and lacks some. The sample consists of a few million clones, 90% to 95% of them appearing once. Source material: naive CD4+ T cells from PBMCs. Indicated subset: CD45RA+ positively selected. The receptors derive from a man younger than 35 in good health. Some clones in this sample may be carry-over from other donors' samples.

The chain carries TRBV27 and TRBJ2-7; TRBD1 might be the D (7 bases). Germline CDR1 MNHEY, CDR2 SMNVEV (reference sequence). Trimming took 6 bases from V and 2 from J, leaving 17 bases between them. The CDR3 sequence is 15 residues long. The CDR3 loop is CASRPRQGGTYEQYF. The CDR3 coding sequence is TGTGCCAGCAGACCCAGACAGGGAGGCACCTACGAGCAGTACTTC.

Worth noting for this clone: In the same sample, other DNA sequences code for this CDR3. This rearrangement joins TRBV18 to TRBJ1-1; D unresolved. CDR1 and CDR2 from the germline V gene are KGHSH and LQKENI. The V gene lost 2 bases and the J gene lost 3 bases, with 7 bases spanning the gap. The CDR3 is 13 residues long. The CDR3 loop reads CASSPGVDTEAFF. CDR3 in DNA: TGTGCCAGCTCACCAGGGGTTGACACTGAAGCTTTCTTT.

The CDR3 protein is CASSARGPSGANVLTF. DNA of the CDR3: TGTGCCAGTAGCGCCCGGGGCCCCTCTGGGGCCAACGTCCTGACTTTC. This sequence joins TRBV19 and TRBJ2-6; either TRBD1 or TRBD2 may fit D (5 bases each). The germline CDR1 and CDR2 sequences are LNHDA and SQIVND (reference sequence). Trimming removed 6 bases from V and 0 bases from J, with 12 bases in between. The CDR3 sequence is 16 residues long.

The chain couples TRBV6-5 to TRBJ1-1; 7 bases map to TRBD1. CDR3 length equals 12 residues. V was pared by 7 bases and J by 1 base, with 0 bases of the junction left unmatched. Germline CDR1 MNHEY, CDR2 SVGAGI. CDR3 sequence: CASKGANTEAFF. The CDR3 DNA reads TGTGCCAGCAAGGGGGCGAACACTGAAGCTTTCTTT.

J is TRBJ1-1 and V is TRBV18; no clear D gene. The CDR3 has 16 residues. V was trimmed by 4 bases and J by 3 bases, leaving 18 bases between them. CDR1 and CDR2 from the germline V gene are KGHSH and LQKENI. CDR3 amino acids: CASSRSGPPGDTEAFF. The CDR3 nucleotides read TGTGCCAGCTCACGGAGCGGGCCCCCCGGGGACACTGAAGCTTTCTTT.

The J gene is TRBJ1-1, the V gene TRBV7-9; D call uncertain. The V end lost 8 bases, the J end lost 0 bases, and 19 bases lay between the germline ends. From germline, CDR1 is SEHNR and CDR2 FQNEAQ (reference sequence). This CDR3 is 16 amino acids long. The CDR3 loop reads CASGSGRDHMNTEAFF. The CDR3 region has the DNA TGTGCCAGCGGGTCCGGCCGTGATCATATGAACACTGAAGCTTTCTTT.

This clone was counted only a few times. The chain joins TRBV7-2 to TRBJ1-5; D not resolved. This CDR3 region has 13 residues. With 5 bases removed from V and 8 bases from J, the gap between germline ends came to 13 bases. Germline loops: CDR1 SGHTA, CDR2 FQGNSA. CDR3 loop: CASSPGSTEPQHF. CDR3 coding DNA: TGTGCCAGCAGCCCCGGCTCCACCGAGCCCCAGCATTTT.

Worth noting for this clone: Other DNA sequences in the sample encode the same CDR3. The rearrangement uses TRBV7-3 and TRBJ2-7, with D unresolved. Germline V lookup: CDR1 SGHTA, CDR2 FQGTGA. With 2 bases removed from V and 7 bases from J, the gap between germline ends came to 18 bases. The CDR3 is 15 residues long. The CDR3 here is CASSLFLAGPSEQYF. Written as DNA, the CDR3 is TGTGCCAGCAGCTTATTTCTGGCTGGGCCTAGTGAGCAGTACTTC.

The chain employs TRBV12-5 and TRBJ2-5, with D perhaps being TRBD1 or TRBD2 (5 bases each). There are 13 residues in the CDR3. The V gene lost 7 bases and the J gene lost 4 bases, with 13 bases spanning the gap. Germline values: CDR1 LGHNT, CDR2 FRNRAP. CDR3 in DNA: TGTGCTAGTGCCCGAGGGGAAGGAGAGACCCAGTACTTC. Translated: CASARGEGETQYF.

The chain carries TRBV5-6 and TRBJ1-2, with 10 bases aligning to TRBD1. CDR1 and CDR2 (germline): SGHDT, YYEEEE. CDR3 size: 15 residues. The V and J ends lost 3 bases and 2 bases, in that order; junction bases with no gene match: 4. CDR3 sequence (DNA): TGTGCCAGCAGCTCGGAGGGACAGGGGAACTATGGCTACACCTTC. Protein product: CASSSEGQGNYGYTF.

V usage is TRBV5-1 and J usage is TRBJ2-3; D call uncertain. The CDR3 has 16 amino acids. The V gene's germline CDR1 is SGHRS and CDR2 YFSETQ. V was shortened by 0 bases and J by 0 bases, with 11 bases between the two germline ends. The CDR3 DNA reads as TGCGCCAGCAGCTTGGCCCCCGGTTCTAGCACAGATACGCAGTATTTT. It encodes CASSLAPGSSTDTQYF.

On this clone: Within the sample, other DNA sequences also encode this same CDR3. This chain joins TRBV5-1 and TRBJ2-2; D call uncertain. This CDR3 contains 13 residues. Germline V lookup: CDR1 SGHRS, CDR2 YFSETQ. Trimming cost V 0 bases and J 4 bases, with 4 bases left between them. The CDR3 sequence is CASSLVSTGELFF. The CDR3 DNA reads TGCGCCAGCAGCTTGGTTAGCACCGGGGAGCTGTTTTTT.

V usage is TRBV21-1 and J usage is TRBJ2-7. TRBV21-1 is reported as a pseudogene. This CDR3 has 14 amino acids. The CDR3: CASSKGVLRDEQYF. The CDR3 DNA reads TGTGCCAGCAGCAAAGGGGTCCTAAGGGACGAGCAGTACTTC.

The J gene is TRBJ2-3, the V gene TRBV6-5; D remains ambiguous. V lost 6 bases to trimming and J lost 8 bases, with 9 bases between them. The length of the CDR3 is 11 residues. From germline, CDR1 is MNHEY and CDR2 SVGAGI. The CDR3 coding sequence is TGTGCCAGCAGGATAGGGCGTACGCAGTATTTT. As protein: CASRIGRTQYF.

V gene TRBV5-1 combines with J gene TRBJ2-5; perhaps TRBD1 as D (6 bases). Per the germline V gene, CDR1 is SGHRS and CDR2 is YFSETQ. The CDR3 consists of 13 residues. The V gene lost 5 bases and the J gene lost 2 bases, with 10 bases spanning the gap. The CDR3 spells CASRDSTQETQYF. For the CDR3, the DNA is TGCGCCAGCAGGGACAGTACACAAGAGACCCAGTACTTC.

The chain has TRBV29-1 and TRBJ2-1, with 10 bases that match TRBD1. CDR1 is SQVTM, CDR2 ANQGSEA, per germline. The CDR3 loop spans 15 amino acids. Trimming cost V 2 bases and J 6 bases; bases outside gene matches: 7. The CDR3 nucleotides are TGCAGCGTTGAACGGCCGGGACAGGGGTCCAATGAGCAGTTCTTC. It specifies CSVERPGQGSNEQFF.

The chain carries TRBV4-1 and TRBJ1-2; D may be TRBD1 (6 bases). The CDR3 has 19 amino acids. Germline-derived CDR1 and CDR2 are MGHRA and YSYEKL. V dropped 1 base and J dropped 3 bases, with 24 bases sitting between them. In nucleotides, the CDR3 is TGCGCCAGCAGCCAAGTGGATTACCGGCGGAGGCAGGGGTACTATGGCTACACCTTC. This gives the protein CASSQVDYRRRQGYYGYTF.

The V gene is TRBV6-5, the J gene TRBJ1-2; no reliable D call. The CDR3 is 14 residues long. Looked up from germline, CDR1 is MNHEY and CDR2 is SVGAGI. V lost 4 bases and J lost 4, with 13 bases in between. The CDR3 nucleotides read TGTGCCAGCAGTTCACACCTAGACGGCTATGGCTACACCTTC. Translating it yields CASSSHLDGYGYTF.

The CDR3 coding sequence is TGTGCCAGCAGTGTTGACACGAACTATGGCTACACCTTC. Its protein is CASSVDTNYGYTF. The V gene is TRBV2, the J gene TRBJ1-2; no firm D call. The germline gives CDR1 SNHLY, CDR2 FYNNEI. V was pared by 4 bases and J by 2 bases, with 8 bases between. The CDR3 extends over 13 amino acids.

V is TRBV5-4 and J is TRBJ1-1; D gene uncertain. This CDR3 is built from 16 residues. Between the trimmed V and J ends, which lost 4 bases and 0 bases, there was a span of 16 bases. Per germline, CDR1 SGHNT and CDR2 YYREEE (reference sequence). The CDR3 nucleotides are TGTGCCAGCAGCCCCGCCGGGCCAGCTGTGAACACTGAAGCTTTCTTT. Translated, it gives CASSPAGPAVNTEAFF. Based on the CDR3 plus reference TRBV5-4 and TRBJ1-1, the full variable domain is ETGVTQSPTHLIKTRGQQVTLRCSSQSGHNTVSWYQQALGQGPQFIFQYYREEENGRGNFPPRFSGLQFPNYSSELNVNALELDDSALYLCASSPAGPAVNTEAFFGQGTRLTVV.

This chain connects TRBV5-1 to TRBJ1-2; 7 bases line up with TRBD1. The V gene end was trimmed by 0 bases and the J gene end by 2 bases; junction bases not matched to a gene: 4. From germline, CDR1 is SGHRS and CDR2 YFSETQ. The CDR3 has 15 residues. The CDR3 here is CASSLEPGQNYGYTF. The CDR3 DNA follows: TGCGCCAGCAGCTTGGAACCGGGACAGAACTATGGCTACACCTTC.